This TCR beta chain was observed in a study of T cell responses to AZD1222 COVID-19 vaccine (dated by TCRdb to 2020 to 2022). As for the study more broadly: AZD1222 recipients given second doses at about 4 weeks or at about 12 weeks were pooled, since spike-specific TCR depth and breadth were not found to differ between the two schedules. Trial participants were enrolled by age into subgroups of 18-55, 56-69 and 70-plus years, and 148, 28 and 57 TCR-sequenced participants, respectively, were included in these subgroups. A total of 230 to 250 trial participants underwent TCR sequencing, of whom around 200 received two doses of AZD1222 and approximately 25 received two doses of the MenACWY control vaccine. What the study reported, not specific to this receptor: No day 14 peak-response samples were available, so repertoires were characterized only after the peak T cell response. Only six AZD1222 recipients were SARS-CoV-2 seropositive at baseline, limiting conclusions about previously exposed vaccinees. The vaccine-associated CD4 TCRs covered the entire spike protein, and the dominant responses fell in regions 160-218 and 743-854. A significant rise in spike-specific TCR breadth and depth was observed after two AZD1222 doses relative to day 0 and relative to MenACWY recipients. In the small 56-69-year group, the increase in depth fell short of significance, most likely because of low power. Participants were mostly white British and included more females than males, and it was suggested by the authors that clonal diversity may have been underestimated. Reportedly, almost half of the unique spike-specific TCRs recognized epitopes lying outside the regions that are mutated in the B.1.351 and B.1.1.7 variants.

What the time point label conveys for this sample: baseline before first vaccination. The vaccinee samples were drawn from two UK trials, COV001 and COV002, one of which was a single-blind randomized controlled phase 2/3 trial testing AZD1222 (ChAdOx1 nCoV-19) in healthy adults. For TCRbeta chain sequencing, PBMC samples from trial participants were taken at day 0 and at day 28 after the second dose. Clipping removes 4 bases from V and 4 bases from J, with 7 as the unmatched junction base count. Measured from the cysteine to the phenylalanine, the CDR3 is 15 residues long. Of all the DNA, just the CDR3 is kept, 45 bases in frame from base 1. CDR1 SGHNT and CDR2 YENEEA were looked up in the germline V gene. This clone appeared a single time. Its antigen has not been determined. Base quality data are lacking; no much larger clone is found one base away. The CDR3 regions of human TCRbeta chains were analyzed by immunosequencing. For the original study's pipeline: Repertoire TCRs were matched against a reference library of SARS-CoV-2-specific TCRs generated with the MIRA antigen-specificity platform. Breadth meant the fraction of unique TCRs that were SARS-CoV-2-associated, whereas depth meant the fraction of total T cells that were SARS-CoV-2-associated. Each spike-specific TCR was assigned to its reactive spike region and to a CD4 or CD8 class using the MIRA data. Log10-transformed breadth and depth values were compared by one-way ANOVA with Sidak's multiple comparisons tests. TCRdb's version of the immuneACCESS table is confined to in-frame rearrangements and falls short of the full clone set. An unresolved V gene accounts for under half of the shortfall where checked; the remainder is of unknown origin. V, J and clone size are those of that table, while D and trimming were read from the DNA. Here the sample has 90,000 to 100,000 clones; 80% to 90% occur a single time. About 7.8% of the sample lies in the top ten.

Here the sequenced sample was peripheral blood, taken on day 0 of AZD1222 vaccination. The TCR comes from an adult in good health. The rearrangement joined TRBV11-3 to TRBJ2-7; TRBD1 lines up with 10 middle nucleotides. The DNA reads as follows: TGTGCCAGCAGCTCGGGACAGGGGCCAGAATACGAGCAGTACTTC. The translation is CASSSGQGPEYEQYF.